These 21 T cell receptor beta chains were all obtained from the same sample, sequenced in a study of vaccination and CD4 T cells after COVID-19. Via MiXCR, TCRdb re-called the PCR reads, giving one row per CDR3 protein. The table includes about 15,000 distinct CDR3 sequences, 66% detected once. Specimen: CD4+ T cells from blood, collected after SARS-CoV-2 vaccination. The source is a human donor who had recovered from COVID-19.

The V and J genes are TRBV20-1 and TRBJ1-6; D is uncertain. Germline V gives CDR1 DFQATT, CDR2 SNEGSKA (reference sequence). This CDR3 has 13 residues. Trimming cost V 2 bases and J 6 bases, with 8 bases left between them. The CDR3 sequence is CSARTPSNSPLHF. CDR3 sequence (DNA): TGCAGTGCTAGAACACCCTCTAATTCACCCCTCCACTTT.

With respect to this clonotype: One end of the junction does not line up with germline, which may come from a read error. This chain connects TRBV30 to TRBJ1-2; perhaps TRBD1 as D (5 bases). CDR1 is GTSNPN and CDR2 is SVGIG in the germline V gene (reference sequence). This CDR3 has 12 amino acids. The CDR3 spells CAWTYAAGWCNF. CDR3 DNA: TGTGCCTGGACCTACGCGGCAGGGTGGTGTAACTTC.

In its sample, this clonotype was seen a few times. The V call is TRBV15, the J call TRBJ1-1, with D tentatively TRBD1 (5 bases). The germline CDR1 and CDR2 sequences are LNHNV and YYDKDF (reference sequence). The length of the CDR3 is 15 residues. Trimming left V 0 bases short and J 5 bases short, with 13 bases between. The CDR3 loop is CATSRDPGGRTEAFF. The CDR3 nucleotides are TGTGCCACCAGCAGAGATCCGGGGGGGAGAACTGAAGCTTTCTTT.

The rearrangement links TRBV2 to TRBJ1-6; TRBD1 agrees at 7 bases. This CDR3 has 14 amino acids. Germline CDR1 reads SNHLY; CDR2 reads FYNNEI. V was pared by 7 bases and J by 6 bases, with 6 bases of the junction left unmatched. The CDR3 DNA sequence: TGTGCCAGCAACATGGACAGGTTTAATTCACCCCTCCACTTT. Translated, it gives CASNMDRFNSPLHF.

The rearrangement joins TRBV6-1 to TRBJ1-3; 7 positions match TRBD1. Unmatched junction bases numbered 8, after V lost 6 bases and J lost 0 bases. The germline V gene encodes CDR1 MNHNS and CDR2 SASEGT. The CDR3 spans 16 residues. CDR3 amino acids: CASRMGQRYSGNTIYF. Here the CDR3 DNA reads TGTGCCAGCAGAATGGGACAGCGATACTCTGGAAACACCATATATTTT.

CDR3 loop: CASSPHGGAGANVLTF. For the CDR3, the DNA is TGTGCCAGCAGTCCTCATGGTGGTGCCGGGGCCAACGTCCTGACTTTC. This chain joins TRBV6-4 and TRBJ2-6; the D is unclear. CDR1 and CDR2 (germline): MRHNA, SNTAGT. V gave up 5 bases and J gave up 4 bases, with 15 bases separating them. The CDR3 extends over 16 amino acids.

The chain links TRBV28 to TRBJ1-6, with D unresolved. Trimming stripped 3 bases from V and 4 bases from J, with 13 bases between. CDR1 is MDHEN, CDR2 SYDVKM, per germline. There are 16 residues in the CDR3. As DNA, the CDR3 is TGTGCCAGCAGTTTTGGGGAGCGGCAGTATAATTCACCCCTCCACTTT. It translates to CASSFGERQYNSPLHF.

The chain carries TRBV20-1 and TRBJ2-1; no firm D call. Germline V gene sequence: CDR1 DFQATT, CDR2 SNEGSKA (reference sequence). Deletions cut 6 bases from V and 8 bases from J, with 14 bases between. This CDR3 region has 12 residues. The CDR3 protein is CSAPRRIYEQFF. In nucleotides, the CDR3 is TGCAGTGCCCCCCGCCGGATTTATGAGCAGTTCTTC.

The chain combines TRBV10-1 with TRBJ2-7; 9 bases line up with TRBD2. J was trimmed by 9 bases and V by 0 bases; bases with no gene match: 6. Germline CDR1 reads WNHNN; CDR2 reads SYGVQD (reference sequence). The CDR3 loop spans 14 amino acids. CDR3 in DNA: TGCGCCAGCAGTGAGTCGAGGCTAGCGGGACGGCAGTACTTC. It translates to CASSESRLAGRQYF.

The chain combines TRBV21-1 with TRBJ1-5. TRBV21-1 represents a pseudogene. The CDR3 is 20 residues long. The CDR3 sequence: CASSKGGVPPDRNCNQPQHF. CDR3 coding DNA: TGTGCCAGCAGCAAAGGCGGTGTGCCACCGGATCGGAATTGCAATCAGCCCCAGCATTTT.

The chain employs TRBV11-2 and TRBJ2-7, with TRBD2 identical over 7 bases. The V and J ends lost 1 base and 0 bases, in that order; junction bases with no gene match: 6. Germline assignment: CDR1 SGHAT and CDR2 FQNNGV. This CDR3 region has 16 residues. DNA of the CDR3: TGTGCCAGCAGCTTAGCCCGGGAGGTTGCCTCCTACGAGCAGTACTTC. Translated, it gives CASSLAREVASYEQYF.

This chain connects TRBV6-1 to TRBJ2-1; maybe TRBD2 (5 bases). CDR3 length equals 12 residues. The V gene lost 3 bases and the J gene lost 9 bases, with 9 bases spanning the gap. From germline, CDR1 is MNHNS and CDR2 SASEGT. The CDR3 sequence is CASSDSSTEQFF. CDR3 bases: TGTGCCAGCAGTGATTCTAGCACTGAGCAGTTCTTC.

In nucleotides, the CDR3 is TGCAGTGCTCCGGGGCCTGACTTCAATCAGCCCCAGCATTTT. Protein product: CSAPGPDFNQPQHF. This rearrangement joins TRBV20-1 to TRBJ1-5; weak D call: TRBD1 (5 bases). CDR1 and CDR2 (germline): DFQATT, SNEGSKA (reference sequence). V lost 5 bases and J 3 bases, leaving 14 bases between the germline ends. This CDR3 region has 14 residues.

The rearrangement links TRBV7-3 to TRBJ1-1; D unresolved. The germline CDR1 and CDR2 sequences are SGHTA and FQGTGA. Deletions cut 1 base from V and 5 bases from J, with 8 bases between. There are 13 residues in the CDR3. The CDR3, as DNA: TGTGCCAGCAGCTTAATGGAGGGTACTGAAGCTTTCTTT. Translating gives CASSLMEGTEAFF. The full variable domain, with the rest looked up from reference TRBV7-3 and TRBJ1-1, is GAGVSQTPSNKVTEKGKYVELRCDPISGHTALYWYRQSLGQGPEFLIYFQGTGAADDSGLPNDRFFAVRPEGSVSTLKIQRTERGDSAVYLCASSLMEGTEAFFGQGTRLTVV.

The genes are TRBV7-8 and TRBJ1-3; maybe TRBD1 (5 bases). The germline V gene has CDR1 SGHVS and CDR2 FQNEAQ. V was trimmed by 5 bases and J by 4 bases, leaving 18 bases between them. The CDR3 consists of 16 residues. The CDR3 sequence is CASSLRDYITGNTIYF. DNA for the CDR3: TGTGCCAGCAGCCTCCGGGACTATATTACGGGAAACACCATATATTTT.

The chain recombines TRBV7-9 with TRBJ1-2; D not resolved. The germline gives CDR1 SEHNR, CDR2 FQNEAQ (reference sequence). The CDR3 runs to 15 residues. The V end was cut by 3 bases, the J end by 2 bases, with 13 bases between. The CDR3 is CASSFGGLLNYGYTF. The CDR3 nucleotides are TGTGCCAGCAGCTTCGGAGGTCTTTTAAACTATGGCTACACCTTC.

This sequence joins TRBV20-1 and TRBJ2-5, with D possibly matching TRBD2 (5 bases). The V gene lost 3 bases and the J gene lost 3 bases, with 8 bases spanning the gap. This CDR3 is 12 amino acids long. Germline values: CDR1 DFQATT, CDR2 SNEGSKA (reference sequence). The chain's CDR3 is CSASGKKETQYF. DNA for the CDR3: TGCAGTGCTAGCGGGAAAAAAGAGACCCAGTACTTC.

The rearrangement joins TRBV20-1 to TRBJ2-2; 15 nucleotides line up with TRBD2. Per germline, CDR1 DFQATT and CDR2 SNEGSKA (reference sequence). The CDR3 is made up of 17 amino acids. Germline trimming cut 7 bases from V and 1 base from J; bases unmatched to any gene: 7. CDR3 region: CSVVPGLAGGNTGELFF. CDR3 sequence (DNA): TGCAGTGTCGTCCCGGGACTAGCGGGAGGGAACACCGGGGAGCTGTTTTTT.

This clonotype was recorded once. The chain joins TRBV18 to TRBJ1-2; no clear D gene. The germline CDR1 and CDR2 sequences are KGHSH and LQKENI. The CDR3 has 15 residues. Trimming took 0 bases from V and 3 from J, leaving 11 bases between them. The CDR3 region has the DNA TGTGCCAGCTCACCACCGTCGGATATAGACTATGGCTACACCTTC. It encodes CASSPPSDIDYGYTF.

The V and J genes are TRBV21-1 and TRBJ1-1; the table calls TRBD1, which could not be checked here. TRBV21-1 is noted as a pseudogene. This CDR3 region has 14 residues. The CDR3 sequence is CASRDRGLCTEAFF. CDR3 sequence (DNA): TGTGCCAGCCGGGACAGGGGGCTTTGCACTGAAGCTTTCTTT.

The genes are TRBV15 and TRBJ2-1, with D possibly matching TRBD1 (5 bases). The CDR3 covers 14 residues. V was trimmed by 3 bases and J by 5 bases, leaving 11 bases between them. Looked up from germline, CDR1 is LNHNV and CDR2 is YYDKDF (reference sequence). CDR3 residues: CATSRGDSNNEQFF. DNA of the CDR3: TGTGCCACCAGCAGGGGCGACAGCAACAATGAGCAGTTCTTC.